The 4 T cell receptor beta chains given below trace back to one sample, sequenced in a study of vaccination effects on CD4 cells after COVID-19. Following a 10-day culture, CD4+ T cells were purified. Each person got two doses of an mRNA SARS-CoV-2 vaccine, BNT162b2 or mRNA-1273. Sequenced by immunoSEQ multiplex PCR; TCRdb stores in-frame clones only, minus some. The sample includes tens of thousands of clones, approximately 80% of them seen just once. Their target antigens are unknown. This material consisted of CD4+ T cells from PBMCs cultured without peptide, taken after COVID-19 vaccination. The receptors derive from a human donor who received a COVID-19 vaccine.

This sequence joins TRBV30 and TRBJ1-5; no clear D gene. V was cut by 0 bases and J by 0 bases, with 12 bases left in between. The length of the CDR3 is 16 residues. Germline CDR1 is GTSNPN and CDR2 is SVGIG (reference sequence). Here the CDR3 DNA reads TGTGCCTGGAGTGTACCAGGTCACATTAGCAATCAGCCCCAGCATTTT. It translates to CAWSVPGHISNQPQHF.

The CDR3 spells CASRDGNQPQHF. The CDR3 nucleotides read TGTGCCAGCAGGGACGGTAATCAGCCCCAGCATTTT. The chain combines TRBV2 with TRBJ1-5; D is unresolved. The CDR3 runs 12 residues. Trimming pared 6 bases from V and 4 bases from J, leaving 7 bases between. Germline values: CDR1 SNHLY, CDR2 FYNNEI.

This clone was seen a handful of times. V usage is TRBV3-1 (or the pseudogene TRBV3-2) and J usage is TRBJ2-2; D is unclear. This CDR3 contains 14 residues. V was trimmed by 1 base and J by 2 bases, leaving 5 bases between them. The germline V gene encodes CDR1 LGHDT and CDR2 YNNKEL (reference sequence). The CDR3 DNA is TGTGCCAGCAGCCAAGTCGTAAACACCGGGGAGCTGTTTTTT. Translation gives CASSQVVNTGELFF.

The DNA for the CDR3 is TGCGCCAGCAGCTTGGGCGGTGCCCTTTATGGCTACACCTTC. The encoded protein is CASSLGGALYGYTF. The V and J genes are TRBV5-1 and TRBJ1-2; D gene uncertain. Germline lookup yields CDR1 SGHRS and CDR2 YFSETQ. The CDR3 is made up of 14 amino acids. Trimming cost V 0 bases and J 5 bases, with 11 bases left between them.